This T cell receptor beta chain emerged from a study of shared T cell receptors in the human thymus. This clone was detected only once. Assay: immunoSEQ multiplex PCR; the TCRdb copy retains only in-frame clones and omits some. The top ten hold over 0.008% of the sample, which has more than 550,000 clones, about 90% seen once. CDR1 and CDR2 (germline): LGHNA, YSLEER. This CDR3 is built from 16 residues. Trimming left V 4 bases short and J 2 bases short, with 18 bases between. The same data also went into a second study, on human thymus T cells. This second study notes: Both thymic and peripheral blood repertoires showed apparently biased V and J usage.

This clonotype was sampled from a boy younger than two with a congenital heart defect. The genes are TRBV4-3 and TRBJ2-7; maybe TRBD2 (5 bases). The sample was thymocytes. CDR3 protein: CASSPTVWVRAYEQYF. DNA of the CDR3: TGCGCCAGCAGCCCTACCGTTTGGGTGCGGGCCTACGAGCAGTACTTC.